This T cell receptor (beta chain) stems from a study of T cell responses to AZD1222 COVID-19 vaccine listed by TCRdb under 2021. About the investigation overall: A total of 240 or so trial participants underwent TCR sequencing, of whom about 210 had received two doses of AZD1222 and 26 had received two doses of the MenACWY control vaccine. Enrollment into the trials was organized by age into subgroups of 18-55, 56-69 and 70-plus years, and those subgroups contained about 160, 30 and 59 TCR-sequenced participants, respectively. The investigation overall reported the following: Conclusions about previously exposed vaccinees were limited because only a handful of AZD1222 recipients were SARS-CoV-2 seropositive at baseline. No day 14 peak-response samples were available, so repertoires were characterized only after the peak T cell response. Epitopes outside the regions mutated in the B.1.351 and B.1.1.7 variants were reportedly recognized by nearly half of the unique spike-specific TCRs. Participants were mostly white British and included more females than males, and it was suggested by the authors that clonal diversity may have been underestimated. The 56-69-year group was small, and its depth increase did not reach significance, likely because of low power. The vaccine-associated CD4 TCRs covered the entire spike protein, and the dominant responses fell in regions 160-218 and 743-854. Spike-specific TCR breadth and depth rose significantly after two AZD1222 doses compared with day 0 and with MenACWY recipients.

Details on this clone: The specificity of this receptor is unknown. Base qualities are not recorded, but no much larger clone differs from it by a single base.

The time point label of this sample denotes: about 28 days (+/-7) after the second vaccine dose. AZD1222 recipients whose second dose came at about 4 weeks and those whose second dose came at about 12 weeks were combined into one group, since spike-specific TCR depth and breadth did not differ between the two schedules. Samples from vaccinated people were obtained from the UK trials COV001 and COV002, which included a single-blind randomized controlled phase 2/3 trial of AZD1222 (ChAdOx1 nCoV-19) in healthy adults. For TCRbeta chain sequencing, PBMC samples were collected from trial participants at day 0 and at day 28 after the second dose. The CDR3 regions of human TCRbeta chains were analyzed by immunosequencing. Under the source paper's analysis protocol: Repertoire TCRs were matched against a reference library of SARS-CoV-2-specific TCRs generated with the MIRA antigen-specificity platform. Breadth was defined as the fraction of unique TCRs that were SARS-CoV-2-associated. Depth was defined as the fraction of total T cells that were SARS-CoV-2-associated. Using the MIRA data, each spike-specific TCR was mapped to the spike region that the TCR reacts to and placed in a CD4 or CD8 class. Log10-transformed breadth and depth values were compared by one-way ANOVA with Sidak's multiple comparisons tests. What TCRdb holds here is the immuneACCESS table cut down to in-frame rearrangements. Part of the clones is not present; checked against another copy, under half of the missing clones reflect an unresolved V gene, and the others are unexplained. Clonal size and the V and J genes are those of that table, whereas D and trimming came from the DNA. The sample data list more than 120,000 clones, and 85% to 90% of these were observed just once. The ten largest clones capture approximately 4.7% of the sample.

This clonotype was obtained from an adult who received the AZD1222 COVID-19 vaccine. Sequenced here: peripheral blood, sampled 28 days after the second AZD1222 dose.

For the CDR3, the sequence is CASSQMTTGGTEAFF. Here is the DNA: TGTGCCAGCAGTCAAATGACCACCGGGGGCACTGAAGCTTTCTTT. The chain is made from TRBV11-2 and TRBJ1-1; possibly the D gene is TRBD1, per 5 matching bases. V is shortened by 6 bases, J by 4 bases, and the region joining them spans 18 bases. Taken from cysteine to phenylalanine, the CDR3 has 15 residues. Here the CDR3 DNA is all that survives: 45 bases in frame from base 1. For CDR1 and CDR2, the germline V gene lists SGHAT and FQNNGV.